This is a list of T cell receptor beta chains from one sample in a study of blood T cell repertoires in COVID-19. Here immunoSEQ multiplex PCR was the method, and the copy in TCRdb shows in-frame clones only, minus some. The sample lists approximately 140,000 clones, around 90% occurring once. The sequencing input was peripheral blood. The receptors originated from a human donor with COVID-19, enrolled during active disease. The donor label of this sample is uncertain. CDR3s include the opening cysteine and the closing phenylalanine or tryptophan. Fields, in order: clone size, J gene, V gene, D gene, CDR3 DNA, CDR3 protein. The D gene is left open where the match is weak. A row's size may be missing; if present it is once, few, many or a size class.

abundance: .; j_gene: TRBJ1-1; v_gene: TRBV18; d_gene: .; CDR3nt: TGTGCCAGCTCACCGAGAGAACTTAACACTGAAGCTTTCTTT; CDR3aa: CASSPRELNTEAFF
abundance: .; j_gene: TRBJ1-6; v_gene: TRBV28; d_gene: .; CDR3nt: TGTGCCAGCAGTTACGAACAGGTTCGGTCACCCCTCCACTTT; CDR3aa: CASSYEQVRSPLHF
abundance: .; j_gene: TRBJ1-6; v_gene: TRBV5-6; d_gene: .; CDR3nt: TGTGCCAGCAGCTTGGTGGACAGTTATAATTCACCCCTCCACTTT; CDR3aa: CASSLVDSYNSPLHF
abundance: .; j_gene: TRBJ1-1; v_gene: TRBV18; d_gene: .; CDR3nt: TGTGCCAGCTCACCACGGGCAATTCGGCTATCAATGAACACTGAAGCTTTCTTT; CDR3aa: CASSPRAIRLSMNTEAFF
abundance: .; j_gene: TRBJ1-2; v_gene: TRBV28; d_gene: TRBD1; CDR3nt: TGTGCCAGCAGTTCTCCCAGGCGGGACAGATCCTATGGCTACACCTTC; CDR3aa: CASSSPRRDRSYGYTF
abundance: .; j_gene: TRBJ1-4; v_gene: TRBV6-5; d_gene: TRBD1; CDR3nt: TGTGCCAGCGTACAAACCGGGACAGTTAATGAAAAACTGTTTTTT; CDR3aa: CASVQTGTVNEKLFF
abundance: .; j_gene: TRBJ2-6; v_gene: TRBV15; d_gene: .; CDR3nt: TGTGCCACCAGCAGGAGGGGGACTGGGGCCAACGTCCTGACTTTC; CDR3aa: CATSRRGTGANVLTF
abundance: once; j_gene: TRBJ1-2; v_gene: TRBV5-6; d_gene: TRBD1; CDR3nt: TGTGCCAGCAGCCTAGGCCTCCAGGGGGCTGGCTACACCTTC; CDR3aa: CASSLGLQGAGYTF
abundance: .; j_gene: TRBJ1-4; v_gene: TRBV3-1/TRBV3-2; d_gene: .; CDR3nt: TGTGCCAGCAGCCTAAGTCCTGTGGAGGGCGAAAAACTGTTTTTT; CDR3aa: CASSLSPVEGEKLFF
abundance: .; j_gene: TRBJ2-3; v_gene: TRBV2; d_gene: .; CDR3nt: TGTGCCAGCAGTGATCTAGGACTCAGCACAGATACGCAGTATTTT; CDR3aa: CASSDLGLSTDTQYF
abundance: .; j_gene: TRBJ2-1; v_gene: TRBV11-2; d_gene: .; CDR3nt: TGTGCCAGCAGCTTAGAACGGGGTGTAGGTGAGCAGTTCTTC; CDR3aa: CASSLERGVGEQFF